This T cell receptor (beta chain) was profiled in a study of Ad26.COV2.S vaccination and SARS-CoV-2 variants. Whole-study context: By the intramuscular route, Ad26.COV2.S was given once, or twice 56 days apart.

Documented treatment: 15 to 20 received Ad26.COV2.S at low or high dose, single or two shots; 5 received placebo; per-sample allocation not given. The study sampled participants on day 63 after the first vaccine or placebo injection. The ends were cut back, 5 bases at V and 4 bases at J, with 15 bases in the middle. Germline V gives CDR1 SGHRS, CDR2 YFSETQ. The CDR3 is 14 amino acids. TCRdb's table, derived via immunoSEQ multiplex PCR, lists solely in-frame clones and lacks some. The data contain hundreds of thousands of clones, about 90% of them singletons. Sequences were derived from peripheral blood, sampled in a trial of Ad26.COV2.S vaccine versus placebo. The TCR sequence derives from a person between 18 and 65 years old who received the Ad26.COV2.S COVID-19 vaccine or a placebo. This chain uses TRBV5-1 with TRBJ1-1; D is ambiguous. The CDR3 spells CASSLRGLGTEAFF. The CDR3 DNA reads TGCGCCAGCAGTCTGCGGGGTTTAGGCACTGAAGCTTTCTTT.